A single sample is the source of the 21 T cell receptor beta chains below, sequenced in a study of CXCR3-negative and CXCR3-positive naive CD8 T cells. With UMI labels, 5' RACE was used to prepare the TRB cDNA libraries. TCRdb reprocessed the 5' RACE reads and keeps a single row for each CDR3 protein, giving no DNA. In all, the sample yields tens of thousands of distinct CDR3 sequences. The sequenced sample was memory CD8+ T cells from blood. These receptors all stem from a human donor in good health. Some clones in this sample may be carry-over from other donors' samples.

The chain links TRBV14 to TRBJ2-3; TCRdb's D gene call, TRBD2, goes unchecked for lack of DNA. The germline V gene has CDR1 SGHDN and CDR2 FVKESK. The CDR3 is 17 amino acids. The CDR3 here is CASSQGGLGYEADTQYF.

V gene TRBV7-6 combines with J gene TRBJ2-1; no DNA is available, so the TRBD1 call from TCRdb remains unchecked. The germline V gene has CDR1 SGHVS and CDR2 FNYEAQ. The CDR3 extends over 15 amino acids. The CDR3 loop reads CASSLEGAIYNEQFF.

The chain recombines TRBV20-1 with TRBJ1-1; TCRdb outputs TRBD1, but without DNA this stays unchecked. Germline CDR1 DFQATT, CDR2 SNEGSKA (reference sequence). The CDR3 length is 15 residues. CDR3 region: CSASFTGIGYTEAFF.

The gene calls are TRBV3-1 and TRBJ2-1. This CDR3 is built from 14 residues. Germline V gene lookup returns CDR1 LGHDT and CDR2 YNNKEL (reference sequence). This chain's CDR3 is CASSQVAVNNEQFF.

The chain carries TRBV12-3 or TRBV12-4 and TRBJ2-1. This CDR3 has 15 residues. Here the CDR3 reads CASKEDGSSYNEQFF.

This rearrangement joins TRBV20-1 to TRBJ2-3; as DNA is missing, the TRBD2 call by TCRdb cannot be tested. Germline CDR1 reads DFQATT; CDR2 reads SNEGSKA (reference sequence). CDR3 size: 19 residues. The CDR3 sequence: CSATKVGTSGGAWTDTQYF.

V and J are TRBV6-6 and TRBJ1-3. This CDR3 spans 15 amino acids. Germline-derived CDR1 and CDR2 are MNHNY and SVGAGI (reference sequence). The CDR3 region is CASSATRGSGNTIYF.

The chain carries TRBV4-3 and TRBJ2-1; TCRdb's D gene call, TRBD1, goes unchecked for lack of DNA. Germline CDR1 LGHNA, CDR2 YSLEER. CDR3 size: 16 residues. The chain's CDR3 is CASSQDSGVSYNEQFF.

CDR3: CSAPGQNTEAFF. The J gene is TRBJ1-1, the V gene TRBV29-1; with no DNA, the TCRdb D assignment of TRBD1 cannot be verified. The V gene's germline CDR1 is SQVTM and CDR2 ANQGSEA. The CDR3 loop spans 12 amino acids.

The gene calls are TRBV28 and TRBJ2-5; TCRdb's D gene call, TRBD1, goes unchecked for lack of DNA. Germline loops: CDR1 MDHEN, CDR2 SYDVKM. The CDR3 is 13 residues long. This CDR3 is CASSPRTGETQYF.

The chain carries TRBV12-3 or TRBV12-4 and TRBJ2-1. CDR3 length: 14 residues. CDR3 region: CASLLRPEYNEQFF.

V gene TRBV6-2 or TRBV6-3 combines with J gene TRBJ2-3; with no DNA, the TCRdb D assignment of TRBD2 cannot be verified. CDR1 is MNHEY and CDR2 is SVGEGT in the germline V gene. This CDR3 contains 15 residues. CDR3 sequence: CASSYVGAASDTQYF.

The chain carries TRBV29-1 and TRBJ2-7; with no DNA, the TCRdb D assignment of TRBD1 cannot be verified. This CDR3 has 13 amino acids. Germline CDR1 SQVTM, CDR2 ANQGSEA. This CDR3 reads CSVEGTLGYEQYF.

The chain recombines TRBV3-1 with TRBJ2-2. The CDR3 has 14 residues. Per the germline V gene, CDR1 is LGHDT and CDR2 is YNNKEL (reference sequence). CDR3 loop: CASSQLVNTGELFF.

The rearrangement uses TRBV7-3 and TRBJ2-2. In germline, CDR1 is SGHTA, CDR2 FQGTGA. The CDR3 contains 14 residues. CDR3 in amino acids: CASSLTGHTGELFF.

This chain connects TRBV28 to TRBJ2-2; TCRdb calls TRBD1, which cannot be checked without DNA. The CDR3 length is 14 residues. The V gene's germline CDR1 is MDHEN and CDR2 SYDVKM. CDR3 residues: CASSFSGNTGELFF.

The chain carries TRBV15 and TRBJ1-5. The CDR3 is 15 amino acids. Germline V lookup: CDR1 LNHNV, CDR2 YYDKDF (reference sequence). CDR3 sequence: CATNAGGAINQPQHF.

The genes are TRBV11-3 and TRBJ2-1; the TRBD2 assignment by TCRdb is unverifiable without DNA. CDR1 and CDR2 from the germline V gene are SGHNT and YENEEA. The CDR3 is 14 residues long. CDR3 sequence: CASSSRDGPNEQFF. Looking up the rest from reference TRBV11-3 and TRBJ2-1 gives the full variable domain: EAGVVQSPRYKIIEKKQPVAFWCNPISGHNTLYWYLQNLGQGPELLIRYENEEAVDDSQLPKDRFSAERLKGVDSTLKIQPAELGDSAVYLCASSSRDGPNEQFFGPGTRLTVL.

V usage is TRBV6-6 and J usage is TRBJ2-5; checking the TCRdb D call of TRBD2 is not possible without DNA. CDR3 length: 14 amino acids. Germline CDR1 is MNHNY and CDR2 is SVGAGI (reference sequence). CDR3 amino acids: CAVTGLAFRETQYF.

This chain joins TRBV15 and TRBJ1-5; TCRdb calls TRBD1, which cannot be checked without DNA. The CDR3 loop spans 15 amino acids. Germline V gene lookup returns CDR1 LNHNV and CDR2 YYDKDF (reference sequence). CDR3 amino acids: CATSRAGHHNQPQHF.

CDR3: CASSLAANYGYTF. This chain uses TRBV7-9 with TRBJ1-2. This CDR3 is built from 13 residues. Germline CDR1 SEHNR, CDR2 FQNEAQ (reference sequence).